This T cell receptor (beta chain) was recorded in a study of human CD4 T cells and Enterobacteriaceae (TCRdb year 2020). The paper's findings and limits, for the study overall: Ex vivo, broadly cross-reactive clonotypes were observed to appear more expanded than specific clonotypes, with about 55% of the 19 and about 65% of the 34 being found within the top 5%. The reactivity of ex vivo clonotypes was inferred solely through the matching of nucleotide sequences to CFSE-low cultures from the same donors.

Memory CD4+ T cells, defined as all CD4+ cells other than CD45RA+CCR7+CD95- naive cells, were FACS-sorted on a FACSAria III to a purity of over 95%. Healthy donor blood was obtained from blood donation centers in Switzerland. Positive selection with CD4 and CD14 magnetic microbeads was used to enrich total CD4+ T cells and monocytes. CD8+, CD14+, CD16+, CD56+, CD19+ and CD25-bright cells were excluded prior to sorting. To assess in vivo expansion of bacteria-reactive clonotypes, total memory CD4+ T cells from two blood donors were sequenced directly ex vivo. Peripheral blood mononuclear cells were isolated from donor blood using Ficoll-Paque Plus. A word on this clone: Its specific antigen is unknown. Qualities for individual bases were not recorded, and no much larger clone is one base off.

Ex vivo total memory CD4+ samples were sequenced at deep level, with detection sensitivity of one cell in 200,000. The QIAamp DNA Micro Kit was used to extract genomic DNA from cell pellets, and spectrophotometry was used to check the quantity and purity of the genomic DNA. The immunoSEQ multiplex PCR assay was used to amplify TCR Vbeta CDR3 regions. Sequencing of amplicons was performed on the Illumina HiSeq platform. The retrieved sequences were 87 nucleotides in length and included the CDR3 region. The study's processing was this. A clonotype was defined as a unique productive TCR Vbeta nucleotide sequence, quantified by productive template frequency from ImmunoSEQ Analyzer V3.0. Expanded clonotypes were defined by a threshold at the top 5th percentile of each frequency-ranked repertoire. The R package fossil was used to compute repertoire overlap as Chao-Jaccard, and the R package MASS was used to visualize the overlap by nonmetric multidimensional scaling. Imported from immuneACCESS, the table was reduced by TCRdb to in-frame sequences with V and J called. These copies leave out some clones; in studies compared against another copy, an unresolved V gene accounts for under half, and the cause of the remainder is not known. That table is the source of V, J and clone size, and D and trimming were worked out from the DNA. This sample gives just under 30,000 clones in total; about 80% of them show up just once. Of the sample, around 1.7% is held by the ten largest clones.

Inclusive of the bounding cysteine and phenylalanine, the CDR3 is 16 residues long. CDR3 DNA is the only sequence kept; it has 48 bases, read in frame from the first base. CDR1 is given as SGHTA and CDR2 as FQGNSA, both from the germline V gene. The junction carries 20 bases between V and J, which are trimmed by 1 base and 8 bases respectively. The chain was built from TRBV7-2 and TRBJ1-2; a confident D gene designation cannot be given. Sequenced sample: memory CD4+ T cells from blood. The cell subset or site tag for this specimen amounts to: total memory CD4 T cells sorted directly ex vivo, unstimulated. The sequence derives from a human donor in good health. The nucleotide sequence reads TGTGCCAGCAGCTTAGAATCCCTGCCCGGATTAGGGGGCTACACCTTC. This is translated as CASSLESLPGLGGYTF.